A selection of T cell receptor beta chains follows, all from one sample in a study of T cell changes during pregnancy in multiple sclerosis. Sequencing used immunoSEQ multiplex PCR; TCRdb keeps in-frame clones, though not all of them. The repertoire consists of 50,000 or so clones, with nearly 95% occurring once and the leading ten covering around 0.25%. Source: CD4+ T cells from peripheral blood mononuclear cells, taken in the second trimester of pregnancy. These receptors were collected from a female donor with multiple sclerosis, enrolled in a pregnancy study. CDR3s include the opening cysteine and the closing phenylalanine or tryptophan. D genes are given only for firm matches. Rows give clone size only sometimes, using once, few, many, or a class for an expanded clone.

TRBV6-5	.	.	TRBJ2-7	TGTGTCACCAGTTCTAACTACGAGCAGTACTTC	CVTSSNYEQYF
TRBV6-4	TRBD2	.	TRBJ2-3	TGTGCCAGCAGTGACTCTGGCGGGGGGGCCACAGATACGCAGTATTTT	CASSDSGGGATDTQYF
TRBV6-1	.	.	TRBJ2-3	TGTGCCAGCAGGCCACAAGGGGACACAGATACGCAGTATTTT	CASRPQGDTDTQYF
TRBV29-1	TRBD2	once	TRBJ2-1	TGCAGCGTACCAAAAGACCCTCTAGCGGGGAGATACAATGAGCAGTTCTTC	CSVPKDPLAGRYNEQFF
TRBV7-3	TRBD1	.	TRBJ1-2	TGTGCCAGCGTACAGGGGGCCCATGGCTACACCTTC	CASVQGAHGYTF
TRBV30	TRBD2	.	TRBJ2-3	TGTGCCTGGATGGGGACTAGCGGGGTTCAAGGCACAGATACGCAGTATTTT	CAWMGTSGVQGTDTQYF
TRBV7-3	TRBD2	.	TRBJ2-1	TGTGCCAGCAGCAAAAGAAGAAGCGGGGTGCCGGTGGTTGGGAATGAGCAGTTCTTC	CASSKRRSGVPVVGNEQFF
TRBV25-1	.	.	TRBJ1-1	TGTGCCAGCAGAGGGCCGGGCGGACATACCGAAGCTTTCTTT	CASRGPGGHTEAFF
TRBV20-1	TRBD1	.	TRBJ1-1	TGCAGTGCTAGTAGGGGGCCTGAAGCTTTCTTT	CSASRGPEAFF
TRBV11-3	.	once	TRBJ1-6	TGTGCCAGCAGCTTAACTACCTCCGCACCCCTCCACTTT	CASSLTTSAPLHF
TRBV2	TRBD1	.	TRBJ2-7	TGTGCCAGCGGTCGGGACAGGGAGGACTACGAGCAGTACTTC	CASGRDREDYEQYF
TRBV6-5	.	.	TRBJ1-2	TGTGCCAGCAGTTACTCGACTAGCAGGTCGTATGGCTACACCTTC	CASSYSTSRSYGYTF
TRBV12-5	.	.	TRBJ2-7	TGTGCTAGTGGTTTGTCAACAGGGACCTACGAGCAGTACTTC	CASGLSTGTYEQYF
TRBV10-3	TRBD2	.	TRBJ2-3	TGTGCCATCAGGACTAGCGGGGGGGACACAGATACGCAGTATTTT	CAIRTSGGDTDTQYF
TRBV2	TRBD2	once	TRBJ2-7	TGTGCCAGCAGTGCCGGGACTATCTCCTACGAGCAGTACTTC	CASSAGTISYEQYF
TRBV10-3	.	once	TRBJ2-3	TGTGCCATCAGTGAGAGCCTACCTAGCACAGATACGCAGTATTTT	CAISESLPSTDTQYF
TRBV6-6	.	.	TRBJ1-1	TGTGCCAGCAGCAGGGGTATGAACACTGAAGCTTTCTTT	CASSRGMNTEAFF
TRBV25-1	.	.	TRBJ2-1	TGTGCCAGCAGTGCCTATTCAATTTACAATGAGCAGTTCTTC	CASSAYSIYNEQFF
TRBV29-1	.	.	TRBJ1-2	TGCAGCGTTGGAACTGGGGGGGCTACTGGCTACACCTTC	CSVGTGGATGYTF
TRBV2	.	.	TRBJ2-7	TGTGCCAGCAGATATGGCGGTTCCTACGAGCAGTACTTC	CASRYGGSYEQYF
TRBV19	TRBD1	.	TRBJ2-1	TGTGCCAGTAGTATAGGGTTCTCCCCGGGACAGGGTTCCTACAATGAGCAGTTCTTC	CASSIGFSPGQGSYNEQFF
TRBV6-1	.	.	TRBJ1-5	TGTGCCAGCAGCGTCGACAGTAGCAATCAGCCCCAGCATTTT	CASSVDSSNQPQHF
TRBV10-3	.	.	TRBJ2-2	TGTGCCATCAGTGAGTCGGGACACACGAACACCGGGGAGCTGTTTTTT	CAISESGHTNTGELFF
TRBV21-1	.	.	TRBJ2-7	TGTGCCAGCAGCTCCGAGGGCTACGAGCAGTACTTC	CASSSEGYEQYF
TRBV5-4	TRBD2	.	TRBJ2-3	TGTGCCAGCAGCGCGGGACTAGCGGGAGTCACAGATACGCAGTATTTT	CASSAGLAGVTDTQYF
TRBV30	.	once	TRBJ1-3	TGTGCCTGGAGTGTGGCGACAGTTAGTACTGGAAACACCATATATTTT	CAWSVATVSTGNTIYF
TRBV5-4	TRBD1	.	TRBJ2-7	TGTGCCAGCAGCTCCGGGACAGCCCGCTACGAGCAGTACTTC	CASSSGTARYEQYF
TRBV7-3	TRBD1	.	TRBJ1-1	TGTGCCAGCAGCTTAGGGGGACAGGGGGCCCCGAGCACTGAAGCTTTCTTT	CASSLGGQGAPSTEAFF
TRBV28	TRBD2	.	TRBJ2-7	TGTGCCAGCAGGTTAGCGGGGGGGCTAGGCGAGCAGTACTTC	CASRLAGGLGEQYF
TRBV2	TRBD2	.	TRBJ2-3	TGTGCCAGCAGCCGAGGGCTAGCGGGGACAGATACGCAGTATTTT	CASSRGLAGTDTQYF
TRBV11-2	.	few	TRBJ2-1	TGTGCCAGCAGCTCCCTCGGTAGTGAGCAGTTCTTC	CASSSLGSEQFF
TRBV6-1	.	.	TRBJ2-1	TGTGCCAGCAGTGGAGGTCCTGGTAGCTCCTACAATGAGCAGTTCTTC	CASSGGPGSSYNEQFF
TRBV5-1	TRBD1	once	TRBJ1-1	TGCGCCAGCAGCTTGGCCACAGGGGTTGGAGCTTTCTTT	CASSLATGVGAFF